Listed below are T cell receptor beta chains from one sample, sequenced in a study of T cells in Graves' hyperthyroidism and ophthalmopathy. Each CDR3 protein is one row after TCRdb ran MiXCR on the multiplex PCR reads. The data contain approximately 520,000 distinct CDR3 sequences, roughly 20% of them seen just once; the ten biggest clones take up around a quarter. The source material was blood. The origin of the receptors is a young man with Graves' hyperthyroidism. The CDR3 runs from the conserved cysteine through the conserved F or W. Size is stated for part of the rows, as once, few or many counts, or as a class when the clone is expanded.

size	V	J	CDR3
few	TRBV6-1	TRBJ2-7	CASSEAGLAPRRGEQYF
many	TRBV6-2/TRBV6-3	TRBJ1-1	CASKKRGTTEAFF
many	TRBV28	TRBJ2-7	CASSLLRLGESYEQYF
many	TRBV6-2/TRBV6-3	TRBJ1-6	CASSTESTGGWNSPLHF
few	TRBV5-1	TRBJ2-7	CASSGPGTGGQYF
-	TRBV6-1	TRBJ2-7	CASTGQGPKQYF
-	TRBV5-1	TRBJ1-1	CASSFKGGFFTEACF
-	TRBV7-3	TRBJ2-7	CASSLTGSNEQYF
many	TRBV27	TRBJ2-2	CASRGHSNTGELFF
many	TRBV6-1	TRBJ2-7	CASSEPVRDMGLEQYF